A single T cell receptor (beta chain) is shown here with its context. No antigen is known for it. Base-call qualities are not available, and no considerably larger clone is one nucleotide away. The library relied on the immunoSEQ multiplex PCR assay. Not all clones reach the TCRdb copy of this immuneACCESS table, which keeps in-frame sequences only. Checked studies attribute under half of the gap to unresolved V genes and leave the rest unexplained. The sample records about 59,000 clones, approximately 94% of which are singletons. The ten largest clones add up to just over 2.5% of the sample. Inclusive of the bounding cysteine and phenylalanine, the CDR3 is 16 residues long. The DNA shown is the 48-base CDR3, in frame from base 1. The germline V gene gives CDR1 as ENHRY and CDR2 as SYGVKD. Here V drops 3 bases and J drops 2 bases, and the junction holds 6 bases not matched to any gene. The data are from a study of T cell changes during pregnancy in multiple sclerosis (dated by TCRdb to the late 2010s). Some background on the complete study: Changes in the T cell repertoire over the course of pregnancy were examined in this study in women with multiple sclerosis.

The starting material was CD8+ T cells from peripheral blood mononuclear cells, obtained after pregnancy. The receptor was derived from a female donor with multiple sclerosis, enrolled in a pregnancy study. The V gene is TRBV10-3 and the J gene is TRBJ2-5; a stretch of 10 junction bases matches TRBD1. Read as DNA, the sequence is TGTGCCATCAGTGAATACGGACAGGGGGTACAAGAGACCCAGTACTTC. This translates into CAISEYGQGVQETQYF.